The rows below give T cell receptor beta chains drawn from one sample of a study of shared clonotypes between healthy human individuals. Profiling relied on immunoSEQ multiplex PCR, and the TCRdb table lists in-frame clones only, not all of them. Of about 600,000 clones in the sample, around 77% are singletons; the top ten hold approximately 12%. Sequenced: PBMCs. These receptors originate from a woman in her 40s in good health. Some clones in this sample may be carry-over from other donors' samples. Each CDR3 is given without its conserved first and last residue. Not all rows give a size; the values are once, few, many and, for expanded clones, a class.

V gene: TRBV5-1; J gene: TRBJ1-4; clone size: NA; CDR3 protein: ASSFSGGNEKLF
V gene: TRBV14; J gene: TRBJ2-3; clone size: once; CDR3 protein: ASSQDLGGLADLTTDTQY
V gene: TRBV29-1; J gene: TRBJ1-1; clone size: few; CDR3 protein: SVEQGEEAF
V gene: TRBV4-1; J gene: TRBJ2-1; clone size: NA; CDR3 protein: ASSQWFAGAVLGEQF
V gene: TRBV10-3; J gene: TRBJ1-1; clone size: NA; CDR3 protein: AISESSGEVGTF
V gene: TRBV18; J gene: TRBJ1-4; clone size: NA; CDR3 protein: ASSPPTPEKLF
V gene: TRBV27; J gene: TRBJ1-5; clone size: NA; CDR3 protein: ASSSPPGPQH
V gene: TRBV5-1; J gene: TRBJ2-5; clone size: NA; CDR3 protein: ASSGPGGFQETQY
V gene: TRBV5-4; J gene: TRBJ1-2; clone size: NA; CDR3 protein: ASSLGREPGTF
V gene: TRBV7-8; J gene: TRBJ1-5; clone size: NA; CDR3 protein: ASSLARDSNQPQH
V gene: TRBV14; J gene: TRBJ1-1; clone size: few; CDR3 protein: ASSLHTEAF
V gene: TRBV5-4; J gene: TRBJ2-2; clone size: many; CDR3 protein: ASSLGLVTSTGELF
V gene: TRBV6-6; J gene: TRBJ1-1; clone size: NA; CDR3 protein: ASSYSRTGKGEAF
V gene: TRBV5-6; J gene: TRBJ2-3; clone size: NA; CDR3 protein: ASSFGKGDTQY
V gene: TRBV18; J gene: TRBJ1-2; clone size: NA; CDR3 protein: ASSPPDLAGSLVDYGYT
V gene: TRBV30; J gene: TRBJ1-3; clone size: few; CDR3 protein: AWSVQGISGNTIY
V gene: TRBV10-3; J gene: TRBJ1-5; clone size: NA; CDR3 protein: AIQVNSNQPQH
V gene: TRBV2; J gene: TRBJ1-4; clone size: NA; CDR3 protein: ASSGNEKLF
V gene: TRBV5-4; J gene: TRBJ2-1; clone size: once; CDR3 protein: ASSDGGGLSYNEQF
V gene: TRBV6-5; J gene: TRBJ2-1; clone size: few; CDR3 protein: ATRRESYNEQF
V gene: TRBV5-1; J gene: TRBJ1-2; clone size: few; CDR3 protein: ASSLAPGYGYT
V gene: TRBV28; J gene: TRBJ2-6; clone size: many; CDR3 protein: ASRRHLSGANVLT
V gene: TRBV10-3; J gene: TRBJ1-2; clone size: NA; CDR3 protein: AISESTGGYT
V gene: TRBV27; J gene: TRBJ1-1; clone size: NA; CDR3 protein: ASSYHSMNTEAF
V gene: TRBV10-3; J gene: TRBJ2-1; clone size: NA; CDR3 protein: AISEGLAGGEGEQF
V gene: TRBV5-1; J gene: TRBJ1-1; clone size: many; CDR3 protein: ASSEGQGSTEAF
V gene: TRBV9; J gene: TRBJ2-3; clone size: NA; CDR3 protein: ASSVGVAGEADTQY